Below, 22 T cell receptor beta chains from the same sample are listed, as sequenced in a study of T-cell reconstitution after alpha-beta-depleted transplantation in children. This sample's TCRbeta library carried unique molecular identifier barcodes. TCRdb independently ran MiXCR on the PCR reads; one entry per CDR3 protein. The sample shows roughly 590,000 distinct CDR3 sequences, 16% of them seen only once. Sequenced material: PBMCs from the stem cell graft donor, taken from the stem cell graft. These receptors were collected from a human donor who donated a stem cell graft to a child with acute myeloid leukemia.

This clonotype was counted between two and nine times. The chain has TRBV11-2 and TRBJ2-6, with D maybe TRBD2 (5 bases). The CDR3 totals 16 residues. V lost 4 bases to trimming and J lost 4 bases, with 14 bases between them. Germline V gene sequence: CDR1 SGHAT, CDR2 FQNNGV. Here the CDR3 reads CASSSRPGSGANVLTF. In DNA, the CDR3 is TGTGCCAGCAGCTCGAGACCGGGGTCCGGGGCCAACGTCCTGACTTTC.

This clonotype has more than one count but fewer than ten. J is TRBJ1-5 and V is TRBV20-1; D gene uncertain. CDR3 length: 16 residues. CDR1 and CDR2 (germline): DFQATT, SNEGSKA (reference sequence). The V end lost 0 bases, the J end lost 3 bases, and 15 bases lay between the germline ends. DNA of the CDR3: TGCAGTGCTAGAGATCCTTTTTTTGGGGACAATCAGCCCCAGCATTTT. This encodes CSARDPFFGDNQPQHF.

This chain connects TRBV6-2 or TRBV6-3 to TRBJ1-4, with D possibly being TRBD1 (5 bases). The CDR3 has 16 residues. Germline CDR1 MNHEY, CDR2 SVGEGT. V shed 6 bases and J shed 0 bases, with 14 bases lying between them. The CDR3 sequence is CASRLGTSTTNEKLFF. For the CDR3, the DNA is TGTGCCAGCAGACTCGGGACTTCCACAACTAATGAAAAACTGTTTTTT.

The chain uses TRBV5-1 and TRBJ2-5; a weak D match, TRBD1 (5 bases). This CDR3 comprises 15 residues. V was cut by 0 bases and J by 5 bases, with 14 bases left in between. CDR1 is SGHRS, CDR2 YFSETQ, per germline. CDR3 protein: CASSLAVRGVETQYF. CDR3 nucleotide sequence: TGCGCCAGCAGCTTGGCCGTAAGGGGCGTTGAGACCCAGTACTTC.

This clonotype has more than one count but fewer than ten. V and J are TRBV11-2 and TRBJ1-1; D is unclear. Trimming left V 3 bases short and J 4 bases short, with 9 bases between. This CDR3 contains 13 residues. CDR1 and CDR2 (germline): SGHAT, FQNNGV. The CDR3 DNA reads as TGTGCCAGCAGCTTCGGGGAGCGCACTGAAGCTTTCTTT. Amino acid sequence: CASSFGERTEAFF.

At least ten counts were recorded for this clonotype. This sequence joins TRBV12-3 or TRBV12-4 and TRBJ1-6; D is possibly TRBD1 (5 bases). There are 17 residues in the CDR3. V was shortened by 3 bases and J by 7 bases, with 19 bases between the two germline ends. The CDR3 loop is CASSLGPGRIGNSPLHF. The DNA of the CDR3 is TGTGCCAGCAGTTTGGGTCCAGGGCGTATCGGAAATTCACCCCTCCACTTT.

The CDR3 DNA reads TGTGCCAGCAGTGGAACTAGCGGGGCTCTTGGAAATGAGCAGTTCTTC. Protein: CASSGTSGALGNEQFF. The chain links TRBV25-1 to TRBJ2-1; 10 nucleotides align to TRBD2. J was trimmed by 7 bases and V by 4 bases; bases with no gene match: 10. Germline-derived CDR1 and CDR2 are MGHDK and SYGVNS. The CDR3 sequence is 16 residues long.

This clonotype was counted many times. This chain uses TRBV5-1 with TRBJ2-1; 7 bases fit TRBD1. Trimming cost V 4 bases and J 8 bases; bases outside gene matches: 3. This CDR3 is built from 12 residues. In germline, CDR1 is SGHRS, CDR2 YFSETQ. This CDR3 reads CASSRTGHEQFF. DNA for the CDR3: TGCGCCAGCAGCCGGACAGGCCATGAGCAGTTCTTC.

CDR3 DNA: TGTGCTAGTGGTTTCGGGACGGAAGTCTCAACTAATGAAAAACTGTTTTTT. Its protein product is CASGFGTEVSTNEKLFF. The chain has TRBV12-5 and TRBJ1-4; maybe TRBD1 (5 bases). Germline loops: CDR1 LGHNT, CDR2 FRNRAP. The CDR3 has 17 residues. The ends were cut back, 3 bases at V and 0 bases at J, with 14 bases in the middle.

This chain joins TRBV6-2 or TRBV6-3 and TRBJ2-7; perhaps D is TRBD1 or TRBD2 (5 bases each). Germline V gene lookup returns CDR1 MNHEY and CDR2 SVGEGT. The ends were cut back, 0 bases at V and 3 bases at J, with 15 bases in the middle. This CDR3 contains 16 residues. DNA for the CDR3: TGTGCCAGCAGTTACTCGAACGAGGGGCGATTCTACGAGCAGTACTTC. This gives the protein CASSYSNEGRFYEQYF.

This chain links TRBV27 with TRBJ2-3; D possibly matches TRBD1 or TRBD2 (5 bases each). CDR3 length: 15 amino acids. Germline V gene data show CDR1 as MNHEY and CDR2 as SMNVEV (reference sequence). Trimming removed 2 bases from V and 6 bases from J, with 15 bases in between. Here the CDR3 reads CASSLIRGRGDTQYF. The DNA of the CDR3 is TGTGCCAGCAGTTTAATCCGGGGACGCGGGGATACGCAGTATTTT.

The chain carries TRBV20-1 and TRBJ2-7; D possibly corresponds to TRBD2 (5 bases). V was shortened by 5 bases and J by 2 bases, with 10 bases between the two germline ends. The germline V gene has CDR1 DFQATT and CDR2 SNEGSKA (reference sequence). The CDR3 spans 12 residues. CDR3 DNA sequence: TGCAGTGCTTTCACCGGGACCTACGAGCAGTACGTC. This codes for CSAFTGTYEQYV.

This clonotype was observed a handful of times. The rearrangement uses TRBV7-2 and TRBJ2-5; TRBD1 agrees at 7 bases. With V trimmed by 3 bases and J by 0 bases, 4 bases remained unmatched. The germline V gene has CDR1 SGHTA and CDR2 FQGNSA. The CDR3 length is 15 residues. The CDR3 sequence: CASSLGQSYQETQYF. CDR3 nucleotide sequence: TGTGCCAGCAGCTTGGGACAGAGCTACCAAGAGACCCAGTACTTC.

The chain carries TRBV5-6 and TRBJ2-5; 8 nucleotides agree with TRBD1. CDR1 is SGHDT and CDR2 is YYEEEE in the germline V gene. This CDR3 has 14 amino acids. V trimming: 4 bases; J trimming: 2 bases; junction bases outside the gene matches: 4. This CDR3 is CASSARDRQETQYF. The CDR3 bases are TGTGCCAGCAGCGCCCGGGACAGGCAAGAGACCCAGTACTTC.

This clonotype has more than one count but fewer than ten. The rearrangement uses TRBV20-1 and TRBJ2-1, with a weak D call TRBD1 (7 bases). Germline CDR1 and CDR2: DFQATT and SNEGSKA (reference sequence). V lost 5 bases and J lost 10, with 15 bases in between. This CDR3 is 12 amino acids long. Here the CDR3 reads CSAQDPGGEQFF. The CDR3 coding sequence is TGCAGTGCTCAGGACCCAGGGGGGGAGCAGTTCTTC.

This clonotype has more than one count but fewer than ten. The CDR3 protein is CASKFFRGTSNEQFF. DNA of the CDR3: TGTGCCAGCAAGTTCTTCCGAGGGACTAGCAATGAGCAGTTCTTC. The V gene is TRBV12-3 or TRBV12-4, the J gene TRBJ2-1; 8 bases are shared with TRBD2. The trim removed 7 bases at V and 6 bases at J, leaving 11 bases unmatched. There are 15 residues in the CDR3.

This clonotype was detected many times. V usage is TRBV20-1 and J usage is TRBJ2-5, with TRBD2 matching over 8 bases. CDR3 size: 15 residues. CDR1 DFQATT and CDR2 SNEGSKA come from the germline V gene (reference sequence). V shed 2 bases and J 3 bases; nucleotides not matched to a gene: 8. Here the CDR3 DNA reads TGCAGTGCTAGACATAGCGGGGAGAAAAAAGAGACCCAGTACTTC. Amino acids: CSARHSGEKKETQYF.

The rearrangement uses TRBV6-2 or TRBV6-3 and TRBJ2-7, with D unclear. The CDR3 is 13 residues long. V lost 2 bases and J 5 bases, leaving 10 bases between the germline ends. The germline gives CDR1 MNHEY, CDR2 SVGEGT. The CDR3 nucleotides are TGTGCCAGCAGTTACGGGCATGTTGACGAGCAGTACTTC. Amino acid sequence: CASSYGHVDEQYF.

The table lists this clonotype with many counts. The chain joins TRBV20-1 to TRBJ1-4; D is uncertain. Per germline, CDR1 DFQATT and CDR2 SNEGSKA (reference sequence). The V and J ends lost 8 bases and 4 bases respectively, with 14 bases between them. This CDR3 has 13 residues. The CDR3 DNA is TGCAGTCCAATATATCAGGTTAATGAAAAACTGTTTTTT. Translation: CSPIYQVNEKLFF.

The sample holds many counts of this clonotype. This chain uses TRBV20-1 with TRBJ2-7; 10 nucleotides align to TRBD1. CDR3 length: 18 amino acids. CDR1 DFQATT and CDR2 SNEGSKA come from the germline V gene (reference sequence). The junction had 18 bases not matched to a gene; V was cut back by 3 bases and J by 4 bases. This CDR3 reads CSARTRDRGSVAIYEQYF. The CDR3 DNA sequence: TGCAGTGCTAGGACCCGGGACAGGGGTAGTGTGGCCATTTACGAGCAGTACTTC.

The rearrangement joins TRBV12-3 or TRBV12-4 to TRBJ1-1; D perhaps matches TRBD1 (5 bases). This CDR3 has 14 amino acids. V gave up 7 bases and J gave up 1 base, with 13 bases separating them. CDR3 coding DNA: TGTGCCAGCATCACTGGGGGGGGGAACACTGAAGCTTTCTTT. Residues: CASITGGGNTEAFF.

This rearrangement joins TRBV5-5 to TRBJ1-1; no reliable D call. The CDR3 has 12 amino acids. The germline V gene has CDR1 SGHKS and CDR2 YYEKEE (reference sequence). Trimming stripped 3 bases from V and 3 bases from J, with 6 bases between. This CDR3 is CASSSWDTEAFF. CDR3 nucleotides: TGTGCCAGCAGCTCGTGGGACACTGAAGCTTTCTTT.